A single sample is the source of the 25 T cell receptor beta chains below, sequenced in a study of blood T cell repertoires in COVID-19. Produced via immunoSEQ multiplex PCR; TCRdb's table is partial and in-frame only. The profile shows some 120,000 clones, approximately 80% of them singletons. Sequenced input: peripheral blood. These receptors were taken from a man aged 70-80 years with active or convalescent COVID-19.

V gene TRBV2 combines with J gene TRBJ2-5; no clear D. Looked up from germline, CDR1 is SNHLY and CDR2 is FYNNEI. V was trimmed by 3 bases and J by 2 bases, leaving 7 bases between them. CDR3 length: 13 residues. CDR3 amino acids: CASSESVQETQYF. The CDR3 DNA follows: TGTGCCAGCAGTGAGTCCGTACAAGAGACCCAGTACTTC.

V and J are TRBV25-1 and TRBJ2-3; 8 nucleotides agree with TRBD1. The CDR3 has 16 residues. Looked up from germline, CDR1 is MGHDK and CDR2 is SYGVNS. Germline trimming cut 8 bases from V and 3 bases from J; bases unmatched to any gene: 13. CDR3 sequence reads: CASVPRQGPLTDTQYF. The CDR3 nucleotides are TGTGCCAGCGTTCCGCGACAGGGGCCTCTTACAGATACGCAGTATTTT. Filled out from reference TRBV25-1 and TRBJ2-3, the complete variable domain reads EADIYQTPRYLVIGTGKKITLECSQTMGHDKMYWYQQDPGMELHLIHYSYGVNSTEKGDLSSESTVSRIRTEHFPLTLESARPSHTSQYLCASVPRQGPLTDTQYFGPGTRLTVL.

The chain's CDR3 is CASSLEVSVAETQYF. In DNA form, the CDR3 reads TGTGCCAGCAGCTTAGAGGTTAGCGTGGCAGAGACCCAGTACTTC. This chain joins TRBV7-8 and TRBJ2-5; TRBD2 is a possible D gene (5 bases). CDR1 and CDR2 from the germline V gene are SGHVS and FQNEAQ. This CDR3 is built from 15 residues. Trimming cost V 1 base and J 4 bases, with 13 bases left between them.

In its sample, this clone was seen once. The V and J genes are TRBV12-3 or TRBV12-4 and TRBJ1-1; unclear D gene. The CDR3 length is 13 residues. Trimming took 3 bases from V and 4 from J, leaving 9 bases between them. As DNA, the CDR3 is TGTGCCAGCAGTTTTTTTCCCCGCACTGAAGCTTTCTTT. Translation gives CASSFFPRTEAFF.

The chain couples TRBV7-2 to TRBJ2-7; 10 positions agree with TRBD2. CDR3 size: 15 residues. CDR1 SGHTA and CDR2 FQGNSA come from the germline V gene. After removal of 1 base from V and 4 bases from J, the junction contained 4 bases not matched to a gene. This CDR3 reads CASSLVAGGIYEQYF. The DNA for the CDR3 is TGTGCCAGCAGCTTAGTAGCGGGAGGTATTTACGAGCAGTACTTC.

The gene calls are TRBV29-1 and TRBJ1-1; TRBD1 matches 8 bases. The ends lost 6 bases at V and 11 bases at J; junction bases unmatched: 5. The CDR3 is 10 residues long. Germline-derived CDR1 and CDR2 are SQVTM and ANQGSEA. The CDR3 DNA sequence: TGCAGCGTAAGACAGGGGTCGGCTTTCTTT. This codes for CSVRQGSAFF.

The rearrangement links TRBV9 to TRBJ1-1, with TRBD1 identical over 7 bases. The ends lost 0 bases at V and 0 bases at J; junction bases unmatched: 2. The V gene's germline CDR1 is SGDLS and CDR2 YYNGEE. The CDR3 has 15 residues. The CDR3 nucleotides read TGTGCCAGCAGCGTAGGGGACAGATTGAACACTGAAGCTTTCTTT. The encoded protein is CASSVGDRLNTEAFF.

The rearrangement joins TRBV6-6 to TRBJ2-7, with D tentatively TRBD2 (5 bases). CDR3 length: 11 amino acids. Trimming pared 4 bases from V and 6 bases from J, leaving 7 bases between. In germline, CDR1 is MNHNY, CDR2 SVGAGI (reference sequence). The CDR3 spells CASSSSFEQYF. Written as DNA, the CDR3 is TGTGCCAGCAGTTCTAGCTTCGAGCAGTACTTC.

This clone was observed a handful of times. The chain joins TRBV9 to TRBJ2-7; no reliable D call. V was pared by 2 bases and J by 4 bases, with 19 bases between. Germline lookup yields CDR1 SGDLS and CDR2 YYNGEE. This CDR3 has 16 amino acids. For the CDR3, the DNA is TGTGCCAGCAGCGTTGGGTCAGTACAGTCCATTTACGAGCAGTACTTC. It translates to CASSVGSVQSIYEQYF. The whole variable domain, filled in from reference TRBV9 and TRBJ2-7, reads DSGVTQTPKHLITATGQRVTLRCSPRSGDLSVYWYQQSLDQGLQFLIQYYNGEERAKGNILERFSAQQFPDLHSELNLSSLELGDSALYFCASSVGSVQSIYEQYFGPGTRLTVT.

The rearrangement links TRBV2 to TRBJ2-3, with 14 positions matching TRBD2. J was trimmed by 6 bases and V by 6 bases; bases with no gene match: 23. The CDR3 sequence is 21 residues long. Per germline, CDR1 SNHLY and CDR2 FYNNEI. The CDR3 spells CASSPLVGLAGGRGLGDTQYF. CDR3 DNA sequence: TGTGCCAGCAGCCCCCTGGTTGGACTAGCGGGAGGAAGGGGCCTGGGGGATACGCAGTATTTT.

The chain employs TRBV11-2 and TRBJ2-7, with TRBD2 matching 8 bases. The CDR3 is 13 amino acids. The J segment lost 3 bases and the V segment lost 9 bases, leaving 7 bases of the junction unmatched. Looked up from germline, CDR1 is SGHAT and CDR2 is FQNNGV. The CDR3 DNA reads as TGTGCCAGTTCGGCCAGCGGGGGCTACGAGCAGTACTTC. Encoded protein: CASSASGGYEQYF.

The V call is TRBV7-2, the J call TRBJ2-7; maybe TRBD2 (5 bases). The CDR3 spans 14 residues. V dropped 3 bases and J dropped 1 base, with 10 bases sitting between them. Germline values: CDR1 SGHTA, CDR2 FQGNSA. Here the CDR3 reads CASSLEDFSYEQYF. DNA for the CDR3: TGTGCCAGCAGCTTGGAGGACTTTTCCTACGAGCAGTACTTC.

This chain joins TRBV4-3 and TRBJ2-5; D gene unclear. Germline lookup yields CDR1 LGHNA and CDR2 YSLEER. Trimming took 0 bases from V and 5 from J, leaving 13 bases between them. The CDR3 has 15 residues. CDR3 in DNA: TGCGCCAGCAGCCAAGACAGGATGAGCCGGGAGACCCAGTACTTC. Protein sequence: CASSQDRMSRETQYF.

This clone was observed a handful of times. Here the CDR3 DNA reads TGTGCCAGCAGCCTAGAAACAGGGCTCGAGCAGTACTTC. This translates into CASSLETGLEQYF. The chain joins TRBV9 to TRBJ2-7; a possible D gene is TRBD1 (6 bases). V was trimmed by 4 bases and J by 6 bases, leaving 14 bases between them. Looked up from germline, CDR1 is SGDLS and CDR2 is YYNGEE. This CDR3 has 13 residues.

This clone came up a few times. This chain links TRBV6-5 with TRBJ2-2, with a weak D call TRBD1 (6 bases). The CDR3 has 15 amino acids. Germline assignment: CDR1 MNHEY and CDR2 SVGAGI. V was trimmed by 0 bases and J by 5 bases, leaving 10 bases between them. The CDR3 nucleotides read TGTGCCAGCAGTTACTCGAATCAGGGGACCGGGGAGCTGTTTTTT. Translation gives CASSYSNQGTGELFF.

The CDR3, as DNA: TGTGCCAGCAGCCAGACGACTGTAAACACTGAAGCTTTCTTT. Its protein product is CASSQTTVNTEAFF. The J gene is TRBJ1-1, the V gene TRBV5-6; D unresolved. Germline V CDR1 and CDR2: SGHDT, YYEEEE. The CDR3 runs to 14 residues. V lost 4 bases, J lost 2 bases, and 12 bases lay in between. Full variable domain (rest looked up from reference TRBV5-6 and TRBJ1-1): DAGVTQSPTHLIKTRGQQVTLRCSPKSGHDTVSWYQQALGQGPQFIFQYYEEEERQRGNFPDRFSGHQFPNYSSELNVNALLLGDSALYLCASSQTTVNTEAFFGQGTRLTVV.

This CDR3 is CASSQDSMNTEAFF. The CDR3 coding sequence is TGTGCCAGCAGCCAAGATAGTATGAACACTGAAGCTTTCTTT. The rearrangement uses TRBV3-1 (or the pseudogene TRBV3-2) and TRBJ1-1; D uncertain. Looked up from germline, CDR1 is LGHDT and CDR2 is YNNKEL (reference sequence). The CDR3 sequence is 14 residues long. The V end was cut by 0 bases, the J end by 0 bases, with 5 bases between.

This rearrangement joins TRBV7-8 to TRBJ1-1, with TRBD1 matching over 9 bases. Germline trimming cut 6 bases from V and 4 bases from J; bases unmatched to any gene: 9. The CDR3 loop spans 15 amino acids. The germline gives CDR1 SGHVS, CDR2 FQNEAQ. For the CDR3, the DNA is TGTGCCAGCAGTAATGGACAGGGGTTAGGCACTGAAGCTTTCTTT. Residues: CASSNGQGLGTEAFF.

The chain has TRBV3-1 (or the pseudogene TRBV3-2) and TRBJ2-3; 14 bases line up with TRBD2. This CDR3 comprises 16 residues. Germline V lookup: CDR1 LGHDT, CDR2 YNNKEL (reference sequence). The trim removed 1 base at V and 6 bases at J, leaving 3 bases unmatched. CDR3 DNA sequence: TGTGCCAGCAGCCAAGGACTAGCGGGAGGGCAGGATACGCAGTATTTT. It encodes CASSQGLAGGQDTQYF.

The chain recombines TRBV5-6 with TRBJ2-3; 8 bases align to TRBD1. V trimming: 4 bases; J trimming: 3 bases; junction bases outside the gene matches: 7. Germline V gives CDR1 SGHDT, CDR2 YYEEEE. The CDR3 consists of 15 residues. The CDR3, as DNA: TGTGCCAGCAGCGTCGACAGGGGAGTTACAGATACGCAGTATTTT. Translated: CASSVDRGVTDTQYF. The whole variable domain, remainder taken from reference TRBV5-6 and TRBJ2-3, is DAGVTQSPTHLIKTRGQQVTLRCSPKSGHDTVSWYQQALGQGPQFIFQYYEEEERQRGNFPDRFSGHQFPNYSSELNVNALLLGDSALYLCASSVDRGVTDTQYFGPGTRLTVL.

The chain employs TRBV11-2 and TRBJ1-1, with 8 bases matching TRBD1. Per germline, CDR1 SGHAT and CDR2 FQNNGV. The ends lost 6 bases at V and 5 bases at J; junction bases unmatched: 5. This CDR3 comprises 13 residues. CDR3 nucleotides: TGTGCCAGCAGTCTCGACAGGGGAACTGAAGCTTTCTTT. Its translation: CASSLDRGTEAFF.

This clone came up once. The chain carries TRBV5-1 and TRBJ1-5, with D possibly matching TRBD1 (6 bases). V was pared by 0 bases and J by 6 bases, with 13 bases between. Germline CDR1 and CDR2: SGHRS and YFSETQ. The CDR3 totals 15 residues. This CDR3 reads CASSLGGGPFQPQHF. The DNA for the CDR3 is TGCGCCAGCAGCTTGGGCGGGGGGCCGTTTCAGCCCCAGCATTTT. Drawing the rest from reference TRBV5-1 and TRBJ1-5, the complete variable domain is KAGVTQTPRYLIKTRGQQVTLSCSPISGHRSVSWYQQTPGQGLQFLFEYFSETQRNKGNFPGRFSGRQFSNSRSEMNVSTLELGDSALYLCASSLGGGPFQPQHFGDGTRLSIL.

V gene TRBV5-1 combines with J gene TRBJ1-2; D possibly corresponds to TRBD1 (6 bases). This CDR3 is 12 amino acids long. Germline CDR1 and CDR2: SGHRS and YFSETQ. V dropped 4 bases and J dropped 8 bases, with 12 bases sitting between them. The DNA of the CDR3 is TGCGCCAGCAGCGTCTACAGGGACGGCTACACCTTC. This gives the protein CASSVYRDGYTF.

Here the CDR3 DNA reads TGTGCCAGCAGCTTAAGCGCAGGGTTTGTATACGAGCAGTACTTC. Protein product: CASSLSAGFVYEQYF. V is TRBV7-3 and J is TRBJ2-7; D possibly corresponds to TRBD1 (5 bases). V shed 1 base and J shed 4 bases, with 14 bases lying between them. Looked up from germline, CDR1 is SGHTA and CDR2 is FQGTGA. The CDR3 contains 15 residues.

The chain combines TRBV7-3 with TRBJ2-2; no clear D gene. The germline V gene has CDR1 SGHTA and CDR2 FQGTGA. The CDR3 length is 15 residues. The germline V and J ends were trimmed by 0 bases and 6 bases, with 11 bases remaining between them. CDR3 in amino acids: CASSLTEPQAGELFF. The CDR3 bases are TGTGCCAGCAGCTTAACGGAGCCCCAAGCCGGGGAGCTGTTTTTT.